This section outlines one T cell receptor (beta chain) sequence together with its context. Its target is not known. Without the conserved terminal phenylalanine or tryptophan, this CDR3 likely stems from a read error. Genomic DNA was the source, and TCR beta CDR3 was amplified from it by two-round multiplex PCR. For every TRBV and TRBJ gene, a specific primer was used in first-round PCR. TCRdb passed the multiplex PCR reads through MiXCR, listing each CDR3 protein once. The sample lists under 55,000 distinct CDR3 sequences, about 37% occurring once. These data belong to a study of prognosis after radiotherapy for stage I lung cancer. Overall study results and limits: TRBV and TRBJ gene usage reportedly differed between patients with and without metastases.

The clonotype comes from a donor over 45 with non-small cell lung cancer. The sample consisted of PBMCs, taken before or after stereotactic body radiation therapy (not recorded which).

CDR3 in amino acids: CASSFLNPPHGYTL. The CDR3 bases are TGTGCCAGCAGCTTCCTCAATCCTCCCCATGGCTACACCCTC. V and J are TRBV7-9 and TRBJ1-2; no reliable D call. The germline V gene encodes CDR1 SEHNR and CDR2 FQNEAQ (reference sequence). V was pared by 3 bases and J by 6 bases, with 14 bases between. The CDR3 covers 14 residues.